These 12 T cell receptor beta chains were all obtained from the same sample, sequenced in a study of T cell repertoires in cytomegalovirus infection. TCRdb called the reads again in MiXCR, with one record for every CDR3 protein. The sample contains around 260,000 distinct CDR3 sequences, 20% to 30% of which appear only once. The sample consisted of PBMCs. The receptors originated from a human donor in good health (CMV status not recorded). Some clones in this sample may be carry-over from other donors' samples.

This clonotype was recorded at least ten times. The V gene is TRBV7-2, the J gene TRBJ2-5, with D uncertain. The CDR3 covers 13 residues. Trimming took off 5 bases at V and 5 bases at J, with 12 bases between the two ends. CDR1 and CDR2 (germline): SGHTA, FQGNSA. The CDR3 bases are TGTGCCAGCAGCGGTAAATACCGGGAGACCCAGTACTTC. As protein: CASSGKYRETQYF.

V and J are TRBV4-3 and TRBJ2-1; TRBD2 aligns across 13 bases. The J segment lost 8 bases and the V segment lost 1 base, leaving 5 bases of the junction unmatched. The germline gives CDR1 LGHNA, CDR2 YSLEER. The CDR3 length is 16 residues. CDR3 DNA sequence: TGCGCCAGCAGCCAAGGACTAGCGGGAGGAAGCGATGAGCAGTTCTTC. It specifies CASSQGLAGGSDEQFF.

This chain joins TRBV15 and TRBJ1-4; D unresolved. Germline V lookup: CDR1 LNHNV, CDR2 YYDKDF (reference sequence). Deletions cut 5 bases from V and 7 bases from J, with 14 bases between. This CDR3 spans 14 amino acids. CDR3 region: CATSPSKVGEKLFF. Here the CDR3 DNA reads TGTGCCACCAGCCCTTCCAAAGTCGGTGAAAAACTGTTTTTT.

This clonotype was observed a handful of times. The chain joins TRBV6-1 to TRBJ2-7, with TRBD1 identical over 8 bases. The CDR3 has 16 amino acids. Germline-derived CDR1 and CDR2 are MNHNS and SASEGT. J gave up 2 bases and V 5 bases, and 11 bases lay outside the gene matches. CDR3 residues: CASSRKVQGGPYEQYF. As DNA, the CDR3 is TGTGCCAGCAGTCGAAAAGTACAGGGGGGACCCTACGAGCAGTACTTC.

This clonotype came up many times. The chain links TRBV7-2 to TRBJ2-3; D gene ambiguous. V lost 3 bases to trimming and J lost 5 bases, with 9 bases between them. Germline CDR1 SGHTA, CDR2 FQGNSA. The CDR3 has 13 residues. CDR3 protein: CASSFSLGDTQYF. The CDR3 coding sequence is TGTGCCAGCAGCTTTTCCCTCGGAGATACGCAGTATTTT.

In its sample, this clonotype was seen once. The conserved phenylalanine or tryptophan is not found at the CDR3 terminus, so this likely reflects a read error. J is TRBJ2-1 and V is TRBV11-3; 10 bases align to TRBD2. The CDR3 contains 15 residues. V gave up 6 bases and J gave up 7 bases; unmatched junction bases: 9. Germline V gene lookup returns CDR1 SGHNT and CDR2 YENEEA. The DNA for the CDR3 is TGTGCCAGCAGTGGAGCGGGGGGGAGGTTAAATGAGCAGTTCTTA. Its translation is CASSGAGGRLNEQFL.

Ten or more counts support this clonotype. This chain joins TRBV28 and TRBJ2-5, with a possible D match to TRBD2 (5 bases). V dropped 2 bases and J dropped 0 bases, with 13 bases sitting between them. The CDR3 runs to 16 residues. Germline values: CDR1 MDHEN, CDR2 SYDVKM. The CDR3 sequence: CASSLRGSAYQETQYF. In DNA, the CDR3 is TGTGCCAGCAGTTTACGAGGTAGCGCGTACCAAGAGACCCAGTACTTC. The full variable domain, with the rest looked up from reference TRBV28 and TRBJ2-5, is DVKVTQSSRYLVKRTGEKVFLECVQDMDHENMFWYRQDPGLGLRLIYFSYDVKMKEKGDIPEGYSVSREKKERFSLILESASTNQTSMYLCASSLRGSAYQETQYFGPGTRLLVL.

This clonotype was detected ten times or more. V usage is TRBV29-1 and J usage is TRBJ2-3; the D gene is possibly TRBD1 (5 bases). With 3 bases removed from V and 4 bases from J, the gap between germline ends came to 8 bases. Germline CDR1 reads SQVTM; CDR2 reads ANQGSEA. The CDR3 contains 12 residues. The CDR3 bases are TGCAGCGTTGATCAGGGTTCAGATACGCAGTATTTT. Residues: CSVDQGSDTQYF.

This clonotype has a count of ten or more. The V call is TRBV11-2, the J call TRBJ2-7; D might be TRBD1 (5 bases). The CDR3 consists of 15 residues. The germline V and J ends were trimmed by 0 bases and 5 bases, with 14 bases remaining between them. Germline V gives CDR1 SGHAT, CDR2 FQNNGV. For the CDR3, the DNA is TGTGCCAGCAGCTTAGAACCCAGGGCGGTCCACGAGCAGTACTTC. This translates into CASSLEPRAVHEQYF.

This clonotype was seen more than once but under ten times. The gene calls are TRBV2 and TRBJ2-5; tentative D call: TRBD2 (5 bases). Trimming cost V 8 bases and J 5 bases, with 12 bases left between them. The CDR3 totals 12 residues. From germline, CDR1 is SNHLY and CDR2 FYNNEI. Here the CDR3 DNA reads TGTGCCAGCGGCCGGGATAGGGAGACCCAGTACTTC. It specifies CASGRDRETQYF.

This clonotype has at least ten counts. This chain connects TRBV7-2 to TRBJ1-5; D is uncertain. Germline V gene data show CDR1 as SGHTA and CDR2 as FQGNSA. With 1 base removed from V and 5 bases from J, the gap between germline ends came to 12 bases. The CDR3 consists of 15 residues. CDR3 DNA sequence: TGTGCCAGCAGCTTAGTGTCGTCGGCGGATCAGCCCCAGCATTTT. Residues: CASSLVSSADQPQHF.

This clonotype was seen a handful of times. The rearrangement links TRBV20-1 to TRBJ2-7, with 7 bases matching TRBD2. This CDR3 is 12 amino acids long. With V trimmed by 7 bases and J by 0 bases, 3 bases remained unmatched. CDR1 and CDR2 from the germline V gene are DFQATT and SNEGSKA (reference sequence). CDR3 region: CSGLADSYEQYF. For the CDR3, the DNA is TGCAGTGGGCTAGCGGACTCCTACGAGCAGTACTTC.